This is a list of T cell receptor beta chains from one sample in a study of chemoradiotherapy in HPV16-positive cancers. The table came from immunoSEQ multiplex PCR; TCRdb's copy has only in-frame clones and leaves some out. The profile covers around 4,400 clones, with 86% appearing a single time and around 4.2% taken by the ten largest. Sequenced here: tumor tissue, sampled from a patient who underwent chemoradiotherapy. The receptors here all came from a human donor with HPV-associated anogenital cancer. CDR3s include the opening cysteine and the closing phenylalanine or tryptophan. D genes are given only for firm matches. The listing skips clone size in some rows; elsewhere it reads once, few, many or a size class.

CDR3 DNA: TGTGCCAGCAGCCAGATCCTCTACGAGCAGTACTTC; CDR3 protein: CASSQILYEQYF; J gene: TRBJ2-7; V gene: TRBV28; clone size: .; D gene: .
CDR3 DNA: TGTGCCAGCAGTGAAGAGCTAGCGGGGAACTACGAGCAGTACTTC; CDR3 protein: CASSEELAGNYEQYF; J gene: TRBJ2-7; V gene: TRBV2; clone size: once; D gene: TRBD2
CDR3 DNA: TGCGCCAGCAGGTCACGGGCAGGGAGTAATTCACCCCTCCACTTT; CDR3 protein: CASRSRAGSNSPLHF; J gene: TRBJ1-6; V gene: TRBV5-1; clone size: .; D gene: .
CDR3 DNA: TGTGCCAGCAGTTTATTCGACAGGATCCCAGATACGCAGTATTTT; CDR3 protein: CASSLFDRIPDTQYF; J gene: TRBJ2-3; V gene: TRBV27; clone size: .; D gene: .
CDR3 DNA: TGTGCCAGCAGCGTAGATTTTCTGAGCGGGGGCTCGGATACGCAGTATTTT; CDR3 protein: CASSVDFLSGGSDTQYF; J gene: TRBJ2-3; V gene: TRBV9; clone size: .; D gene: TRBD2
CDR3 DNA: TGTGCCAGCAGCCAAGGCAACCCTGGTACGCAGTATTTT; CDR3 protein: CASSQGNPGTQYF; J gene: TRBJ2-3; V gene: TRBV16; clone size: .; D gene: .
CDR3 DNA: TGTGCCAGCAGCCGCTACATCTACGAGCAGTACTTC; CDR3 protein: CASSRYIYEQYF; J gene: TRBJ2-7; V gene: TRBV28; clone size: .; D gene: .
CDR3 DNA: TGTGCCAGTAGTGACGGGTCTTCGTTCGGACATGAGCAGTTCTTC; CDR3 protein: CASSDGSSFGHEQFF; J gene: TRBJ2-1; V gene: TRBV19; clone size: .; D gene: .
CDR3 DNA: TGTGCCAGCTCACGACTGACTAGCGGGGCAACCTCTGGGGCCAACGTCCTGACTTTC; CDR3 protein: CASSRLTSGATSGANVLTF; J gene: TRBJ2-6; V gene: TRBV18; clone size: .; D gene: TRBD2
CDR3 DNA: TGCGCCAGCAGCCAAGAACGACTAGCCGCCCAAGAGACCCAGTACTTC; CDR3 protein: CASSQERLAAQETQYF; J gene: TRBJ2-5; V gene: TRBV4-1; clone size: .; D gene: TRBD2
CDR3 DNA: TGTGCCAGCACTCAGGGTTCCTATGGCTACACCTTC; CDR3 protein: CASTQGSYGYTF; J gene: TRBJ1-2; V gene: TRBV25-1; clone size: .; D gene: .
CDR3 DNA: TGTGCCAGCAGTCCCGGGACTACTTTCGAGCAGTACTTC; CDR3 protein: CASSPGTTFEQYF; J gene: TRBJ2-7; V gene: TRBV6-6; clone size: .; D gene: TRBD2
CDR3 DNA: TGCGCCAGCAGCTTGGCTCTAGCGGAGGCGGATGAGCAGTTCTTC; CDR3 protein: CASSLALAEADEQFF; J gene: TRBJ2-1; V gene: TRBV5-1; clone size: few; D gene: TRBD2
CDR3 DNA: TGTGCCAGCAGTGTTTTCACGGGACAGGCGAACTACGAGCAGTACTTC; CDR3 protein: CASSVFTGQANYEQYF; J gene: TRBJ2-7; V gene: TRBV2; clone size: .; D gene: TRBD1
CDR3 DNA: TGTGCCAGCAGCCGCGGTGTGGGGCCCGGGAATGAGCAGTTCTTC; CDR3 protein: CASSRGVGPGNEQFF; J gene: TRBJ2-1; V gene: TRBV6-4; clone size: .; D gene: .
CDR3 DNA: TGTGCCAGCAGCTTAGCAGGGGGCCTAAACAATGAGCAGTTCTTC; CDR3 protein: CASSLAGGLNNEQFF; J gene: TRBJ2-1; V gene: TRBV7-2; clone size: .; D gene: TRBD1
CDR3 DNA: TGCGCCAGCAGCCAAGATCCCGCGATCAGCAATCAGCCCCAGCATTTT; CDR3 protein: CASSQDPAISNQPQHF; J gene: TRBJ1-5; V gene: TRBV4-1; clone size: .; D gene: .
CDR3 DNA: TGCAGCGTTCGGTTGGACTCTGGGGCCAACGTCCTGACTTTC; CDR3 protein: CSVRLDSGANVLTF; J gene: TRBJ2-6; V gene: TRBV29-1; clone size: .; D gene: .
CDR3 DNA: TGTGCCAGCAGCGTAATTGGTTCTTCTAGCACAGATACGCAGTATTTT; CDR3 protein: CASSVIGSSSTDTQYF; J gene: TRBJ2-3; V gene: TRBV9; clone size: .; D gene: .
CDR3 DNA: TGCAGCACAGGAGAAGAGACCCAGTACTTC; CDR3 protein: CSTGEETQYF; J gene: TRBJ2-5; V gene: TRBV29-1; clone size: .; D gene: .
CDR3 DNA: TGTGCCAGCAGTAAGGATGCCCTCCGGTTCGGAGAGACCCAGTACTTC; CDR3 protein: CASSKDALRFGETQYF; J gene: TRBJ2-5; V gene: TRBV2; clone size: .; D gene: .
CDR3 DNA: TGTGCCAGCAGCGGTGGGAGGGATTCGAACACTGAAGCTTTCTTT; CDR3 protein: CASSGGRDSNTEAFF; J gene: TRBJ1-1; V gene: TRBV9; clone size: .; D gene: .
CDR3 DNA: TGTGCCAGCAGTGACTCGGCTAGCGGGGGCACAGATACGCAGTATTTT; CDR3 protein: CASSDSASGGTDTQYF; J gene: TRBJ2-3; V gene: TRBV6-4; clone size: .; D gene: TRBD2
CDR3 DNA: TGTGCCAGCCTCCACGAACATGACAATGAGCAGTTCTTC; CDR3 protein: CASLHEHDNEQFF; J gene: TRBJ2-1; V gene: TRBV25-1; clone size: .; D gene: .
CDR3 DNA: TGTGCCAGCAGTGACAGGGGTTCGGGAGCTAATGAAAAACTGTTTTTT; CDR3 protein: CASSDRGSGANEKLFF; J gene: TRBJ1-4; V gene: TRBV6-1; clone size: .; D gene: .
CDR3 DNA: TGCGCCAGCAGCGCCACAGGGGTCGGTGAGCAGTTCTTC; CDR3 protein: CASSATGVGEQFF; J gene: TRBJ2-1; V gene: TRBV5-1; clone size: .; D gene: TRBD1
CDR3 DNA: TGTGCCAGCAGCTATGGATCAGATACGCAGTATTTT; CDR3 protein: CASSYGSDTQYF; J gene: TRBJ2-3; V gene: TRBV7-8; clone size: .; D gene: .
CDR3 DNA: TGTGCCAGCAGTTACTCACAGATAAATCAGCCCCAGCATTTT; CDR3 protein: CASSYSQINQPQHF; J gene: TRBJ1-5; V gene: TRBV6-6; clone size: once; D gene: .
CDR3 DNA: TGCGCCAGCAACCTAAACATCGGACAGGGGGCCTACGAGCAGTACTTC; CDR3 protein: CASNLNIGQGAYEQYF; J gene: TRBJ2-7; V gene: TRBV5-1; clone size: once; D gene: TRBD1
CDR3 DNA: TGTGCCAGCAGCAGGGGAACTAGCGGGGGGGGTCAAGAGACCCAGTACTTC; CDR3 protein: CASSRGTSGGGQETQYF; J gene: TRBJ2-5; V gene: TRBV7-2; clone size: .; D gene: TRBD2
CDR3 DNA: TGTGCCAGCAGCTTAGGGGGCCTTGAGACCCAGTACTTC; CDR3 protein: CASSLGGLETQYF; J gene: TRBJ2-5; V gene: TRBV7-3; clone size: .; D gene: .
CDR3 DNA: TGTGCCAGCAGTTACCCTGGAGGGACTGAAGCTTTCTTT; CDR3 protein: CASSYPGGTEAFF; J gene: TRBJ1-1; V gene: TRBV6-5; clone size: .; D gene: .
CDR3 DNA: TGTGCCAGCTCGAGACCCCCCGAGGTGAAGCCCCAGCATTTT; CDR3 protein: CASSRPPEVKPQHF; J gene: TRBJ1-5; V gene: TRBV28; clone size: .; D gene: .
CDR3 DNA: TGTGCCAGCAGCTTAGTAGACCTAGCAGATACGCAGTATTTT; CDR3 protein: CASSLVDLADTQYF; J gene: TRBJ2-3; V gene: TRBV7-8; clone size: .; D gene: .
CDR3 DNA: TGTGCCAGTAGTAGGAGGGGCTCCGAAGGAAACACCATATATTTT; CDR3 protein: CASSRRGSEGNTIYF; J gene: TRBJ1-3; V gene: TRBV19; clone size: few; D gene: .
CDR3 DNA: TGTGCCAGCAGTGTGGGACGGAACTACGAGCAGTACTTC; CDR3 protein: CASSVGRNYEQYF; J gene: TRBJ2-7; V gene: TRBV2; clone size: .; D gene: .